The 8 T cell receptor beta chains below come from one sample, sequenced in a study of cytomegalovirus exposure and HLA in healthy donors. The study ran its PCR with 60 Vbeta and 13 Jbeta primers. TCRdb's copy holds only in-frame clones and misses some; the assay was immunoSEQ multiplex PCR. The sample carries 150,000 or so clones, almost 85% recorded once. The sequencing sample was made of PBMCs. Source of these receptors: a man aged 30 to 39 in good health and CMV-seronegative.

The V and J genes are TRBV5-3 and TRBJ2-3; 9 nucleotides line up with TRBD2. TRBV5-3 is labeled an ORF, and its function is uncertain. V lost 4 bases, J lost 1 base, and 13 bases stayed unmatched. The CDR3 contains 18 residues. The CDR3 nucleotides are TGTGCCAGAAGCACGGCTCGCGCGACTAGCGGTTGCACAGATACGCAGTATTTT. This codes for CARSTARATSGCTDTQYF.

This clone was observed a few times. The chain recombines TRBV28 with TRBJ2-5; D may be TRBD1 (5 bases). The V end lost 6 bases, the J end lost 3 bases, and 11 bases lay between the germline ends. Germline assignment: CDR1 MDHEN and CDR2 SYDVKM. The CDR3 is made up of 13 amino acids. CDR3 sequence reads: CASRQQVEETQYF. DNA of the CDR3: TGTGCCAGCAGGCAACAGGTTGAAGAGACCCAGTACTTC.

The V call is TRBV7-9, the J call TRBJ2-5, with 9 positions matching TRBD2. J gave up 0 bases and V 5 bases, and 16 bases lay outside the gene matches. Germline loops: CDR1 SEHNR, CDR2 FQNEAQ (reference sequence). The CDR3 spans 19 residues. DNA for the CDR3: TGTGCCAGCAGCCCACCCCGGGCTAGCGGGGCCAAGTACCAAGAGACCCAGTACTTC. Translation: CASSPPRASGAKYQETQYF.

In this sample, this clone turned up a few times. This sequence joins TRBV7-3 and TRBJ1-4; D remains ambiguous. The V end lost 11 bases, the J end lost 0 bases, and 13 bases lay between the germline ends. This CDR3 spans 14 amino acids. Germline CDR1 and CDR2: SGHTA and FQGTGA. In DNA, the CDR3 is TGTGCCCGCATACACACGCCAACTAATGAAAAACTGTTTTTT. It is translated as CARIHTPTNEKLFF.

The rearrangement uses TRBV5-1 and TRBJ2-5; 9 bases map to TRBD1. CDR1 SGHRS and CDR2 YFSETQ come from the germline V gene. CDR3 length equals 15 residues. After removal of 4 bases from V and 5 bases from J, the junction contained 9 bases not matched to a gene. The CDR3 DNA sequence: TGCGCCAGCAGCCTCGACAGGGGGGTTCGGGAGACCCAGTACTTC. This sequence encodes CASSLDRGVRETQYF.

A single count supports this clone. This chain links TRBV6-6 with TRBJ1-5; maybe TRBD1 (5 bases). The germline gives CDR1 MNHNY, CDR2 SVGAGI (reference sequence). CDR3 size: 15 residues. The germline V and J ends were trimmed by 7 bases and 11 bases, with 24 bases remaining between them. The CDR3 DNA sequence: TGTGCCAGCAACTCCGGCGGGGCAGGAAAAAAGGCCCAGCATTTT. Residues: CASNSGGAGKKAQHF.

The chain is built from TRBV6-6 and TRBJ1-1; a possible D gene is TRBD1 (5 bases). The CDR3 sequence is 15 residues long. The germline gives CDR1 MNHNY, CDR2 SVGAGI (reference sequence). Trimming stripped 6 bases from V and 1 base from J, with 15 bases between. In DNA form, the CDR3 reads TGTGCCAGCAGACCCTGGGGACTAGGGAACACTGAAGCTTTCTTT. It is translated as CASRPWGLGNTEAFF.

To note about this clone: The same CDR3 is also encoded by other DNA sequences in this sample. This chain links TRBV6-1 with TRBJ1-3; the D is unclear. V gave up 2 bases and J gave up 2 bases, with 7 bases separating them. The CDR3 covers 14 residues. The V gene's germline CDR1 is MNHNS and CDR2 SASEGT. The CDR3 here is CASSELAAGNTIYF. The CDR3 DNA reads as TGTGCCAGCAGTGAATTGGCTGCTGGAAACACCATATATTTT.